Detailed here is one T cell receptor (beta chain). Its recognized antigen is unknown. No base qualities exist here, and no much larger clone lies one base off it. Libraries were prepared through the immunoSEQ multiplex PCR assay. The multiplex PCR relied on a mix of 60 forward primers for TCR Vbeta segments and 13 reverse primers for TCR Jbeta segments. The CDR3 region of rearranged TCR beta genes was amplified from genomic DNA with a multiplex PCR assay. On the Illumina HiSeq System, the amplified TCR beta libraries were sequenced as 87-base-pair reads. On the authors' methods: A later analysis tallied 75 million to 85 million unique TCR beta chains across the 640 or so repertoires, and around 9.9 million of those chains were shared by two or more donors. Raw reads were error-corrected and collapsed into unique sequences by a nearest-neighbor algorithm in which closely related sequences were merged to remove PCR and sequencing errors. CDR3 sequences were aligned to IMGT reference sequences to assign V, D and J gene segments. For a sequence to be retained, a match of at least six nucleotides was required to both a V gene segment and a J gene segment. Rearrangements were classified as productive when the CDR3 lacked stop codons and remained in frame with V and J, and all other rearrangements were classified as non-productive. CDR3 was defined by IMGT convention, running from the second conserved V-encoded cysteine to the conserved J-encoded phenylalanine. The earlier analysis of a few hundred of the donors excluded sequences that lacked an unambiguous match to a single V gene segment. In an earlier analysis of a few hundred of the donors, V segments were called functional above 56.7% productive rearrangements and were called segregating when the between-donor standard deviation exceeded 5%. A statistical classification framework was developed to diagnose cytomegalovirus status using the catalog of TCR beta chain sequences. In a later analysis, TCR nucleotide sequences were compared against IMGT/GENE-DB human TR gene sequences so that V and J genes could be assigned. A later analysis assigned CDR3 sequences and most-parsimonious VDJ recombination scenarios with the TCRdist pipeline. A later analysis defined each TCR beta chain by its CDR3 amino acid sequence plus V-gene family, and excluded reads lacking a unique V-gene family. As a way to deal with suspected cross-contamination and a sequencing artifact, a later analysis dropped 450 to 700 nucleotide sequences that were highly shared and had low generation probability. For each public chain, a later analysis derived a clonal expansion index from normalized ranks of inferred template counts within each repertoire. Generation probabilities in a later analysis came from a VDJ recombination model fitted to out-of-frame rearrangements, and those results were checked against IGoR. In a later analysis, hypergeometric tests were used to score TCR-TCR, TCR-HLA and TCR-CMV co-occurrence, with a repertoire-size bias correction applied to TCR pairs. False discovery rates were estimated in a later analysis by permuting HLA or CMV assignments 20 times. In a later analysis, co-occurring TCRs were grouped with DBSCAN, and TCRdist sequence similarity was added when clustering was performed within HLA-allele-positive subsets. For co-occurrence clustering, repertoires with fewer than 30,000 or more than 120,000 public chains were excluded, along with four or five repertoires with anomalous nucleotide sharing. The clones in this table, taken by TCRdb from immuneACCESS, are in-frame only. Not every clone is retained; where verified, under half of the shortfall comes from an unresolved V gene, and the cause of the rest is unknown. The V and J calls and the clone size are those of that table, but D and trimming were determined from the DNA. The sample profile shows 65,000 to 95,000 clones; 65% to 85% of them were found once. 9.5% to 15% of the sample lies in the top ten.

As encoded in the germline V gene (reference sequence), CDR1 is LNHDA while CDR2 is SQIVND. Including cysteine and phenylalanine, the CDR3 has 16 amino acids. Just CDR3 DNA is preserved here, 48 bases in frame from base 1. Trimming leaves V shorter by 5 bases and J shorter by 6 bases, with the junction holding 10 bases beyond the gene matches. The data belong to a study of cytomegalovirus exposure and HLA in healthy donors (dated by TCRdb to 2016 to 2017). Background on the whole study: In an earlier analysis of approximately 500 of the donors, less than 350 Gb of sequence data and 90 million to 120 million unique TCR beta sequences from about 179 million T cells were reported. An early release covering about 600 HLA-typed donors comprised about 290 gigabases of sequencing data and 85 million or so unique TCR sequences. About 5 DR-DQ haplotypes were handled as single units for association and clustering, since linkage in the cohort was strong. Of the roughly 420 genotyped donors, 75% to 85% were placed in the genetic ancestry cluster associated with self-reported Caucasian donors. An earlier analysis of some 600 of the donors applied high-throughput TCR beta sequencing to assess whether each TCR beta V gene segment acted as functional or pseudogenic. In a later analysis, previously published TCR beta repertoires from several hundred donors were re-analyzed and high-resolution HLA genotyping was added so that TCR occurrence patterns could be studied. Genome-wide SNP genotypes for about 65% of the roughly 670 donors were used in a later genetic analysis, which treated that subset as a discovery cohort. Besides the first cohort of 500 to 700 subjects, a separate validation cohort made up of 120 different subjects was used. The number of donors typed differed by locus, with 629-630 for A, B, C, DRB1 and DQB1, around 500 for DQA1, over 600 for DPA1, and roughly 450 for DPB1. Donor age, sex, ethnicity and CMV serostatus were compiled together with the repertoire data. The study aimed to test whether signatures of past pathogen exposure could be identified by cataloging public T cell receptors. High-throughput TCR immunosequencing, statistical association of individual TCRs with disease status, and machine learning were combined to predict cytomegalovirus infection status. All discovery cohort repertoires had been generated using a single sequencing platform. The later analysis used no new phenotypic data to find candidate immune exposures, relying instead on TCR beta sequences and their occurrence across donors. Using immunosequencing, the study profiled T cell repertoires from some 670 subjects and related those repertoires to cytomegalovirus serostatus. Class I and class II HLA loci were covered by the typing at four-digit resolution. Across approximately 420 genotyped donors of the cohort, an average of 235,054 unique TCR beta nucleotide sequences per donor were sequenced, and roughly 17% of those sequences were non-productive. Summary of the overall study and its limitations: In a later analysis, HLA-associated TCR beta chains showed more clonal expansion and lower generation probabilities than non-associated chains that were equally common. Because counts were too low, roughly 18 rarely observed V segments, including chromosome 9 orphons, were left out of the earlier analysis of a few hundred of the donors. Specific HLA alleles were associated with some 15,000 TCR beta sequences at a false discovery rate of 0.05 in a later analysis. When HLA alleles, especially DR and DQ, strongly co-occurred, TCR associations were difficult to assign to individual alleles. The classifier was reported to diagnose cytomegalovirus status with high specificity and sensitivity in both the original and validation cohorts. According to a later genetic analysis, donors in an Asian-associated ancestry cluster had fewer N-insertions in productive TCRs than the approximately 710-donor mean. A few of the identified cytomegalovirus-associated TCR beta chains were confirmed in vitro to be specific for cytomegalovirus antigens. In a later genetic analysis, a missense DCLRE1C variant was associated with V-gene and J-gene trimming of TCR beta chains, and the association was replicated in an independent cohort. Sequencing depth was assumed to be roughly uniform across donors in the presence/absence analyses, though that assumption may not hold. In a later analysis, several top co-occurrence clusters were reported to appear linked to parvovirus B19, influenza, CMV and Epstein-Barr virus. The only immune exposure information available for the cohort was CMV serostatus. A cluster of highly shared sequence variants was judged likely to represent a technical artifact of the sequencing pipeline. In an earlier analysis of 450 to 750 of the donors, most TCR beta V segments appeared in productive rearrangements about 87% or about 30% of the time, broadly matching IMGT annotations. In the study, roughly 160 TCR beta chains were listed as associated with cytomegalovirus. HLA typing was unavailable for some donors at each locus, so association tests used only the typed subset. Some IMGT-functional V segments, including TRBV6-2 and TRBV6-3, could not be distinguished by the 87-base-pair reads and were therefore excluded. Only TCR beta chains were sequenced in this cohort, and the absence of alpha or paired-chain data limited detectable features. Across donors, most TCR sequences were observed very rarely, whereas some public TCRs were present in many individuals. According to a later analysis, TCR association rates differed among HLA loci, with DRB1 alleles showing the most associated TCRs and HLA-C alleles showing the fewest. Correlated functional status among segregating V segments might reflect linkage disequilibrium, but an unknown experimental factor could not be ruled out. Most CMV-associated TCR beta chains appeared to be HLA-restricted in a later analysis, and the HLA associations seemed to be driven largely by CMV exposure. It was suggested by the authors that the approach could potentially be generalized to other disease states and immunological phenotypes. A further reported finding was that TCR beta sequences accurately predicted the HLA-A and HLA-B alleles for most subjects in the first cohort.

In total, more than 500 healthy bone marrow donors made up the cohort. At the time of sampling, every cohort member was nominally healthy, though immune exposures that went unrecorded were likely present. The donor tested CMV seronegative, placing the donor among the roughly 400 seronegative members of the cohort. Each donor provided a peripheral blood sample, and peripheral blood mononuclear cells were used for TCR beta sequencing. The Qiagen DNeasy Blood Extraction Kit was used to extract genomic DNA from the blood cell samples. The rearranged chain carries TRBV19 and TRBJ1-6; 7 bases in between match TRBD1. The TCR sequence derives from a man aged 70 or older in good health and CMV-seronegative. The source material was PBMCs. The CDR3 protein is CASSPRPGQSNSPLHF. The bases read TGTGCCAGTAGTCCGAGACCGGGACAGAGTAATTCACCCCTCCACTTT.